Listed here are 26 T cell receptor beta chains from one sample, sequenced in a study of cytomegalovirus exposure and HLA in healthy donors. PCR primers comprised 60 Vbeta and 13 Jbeta primers. This table comes from immunoSEQ multiplex PCR, and its TCRdb copy is limited to in-frame clones, with some not included. The sample holds about 150,000 clones, about 76% seen once. Input material: PBMCs. All receptors come from a woman aged 40 to 50 in good health and CMV-seronegative.

J is TRBJ1-2 and V is TRBV5-1; no firm D call. Trimming shortened V by 5 bases and J by 2 bases, and 10 bases separated the two germline ends. Per the germline V gene, CDR1 is SGHRS and CDR2 is YFSETQ. The CDR3 sequence is 13 residues long. Written as DNA, the CDR3 is TGCGCCAGCAGTCGAGACACGAACTATGGCTACACCTTC. Translated: CASSRDTNYGYTF. The whole variable domain, filled in from reference TRBV5-1 and TRBJ1-2, reads KAGVTQTPRYLIKTRGQQVTLSCSPISGHRSVSWYQQTPGQGLQFLFEYFSETQRNKGNFPGRFSGRQFSNSRSEMNVSTLELGDSALYLCASSRDTNYGYTFGSGTRLTVV.

The chain joins TRBV27 to TRBJ1-1; 8 positions agree with TRBD1. V was pared by 5 bases and J by 11 bases, with 10 bases of the junction left unmatched. CDR3 length equals 13 residues. Germline V gives CDR1 MNHEY, CDR2 SMNVEV (reference sequence). CDR3 loop: CASSRHDRGLAFF. DNA for the CDR3: TGTGCCAGCAGTCGACATGACAGGGGACTCGCTTTCTTT.

V usage is TRBV27 and J usage is TRBJ1-1; weak D call: TRBD1 (5 bases). CDR1 MNHEY and CDR2 SMNVEV come from the germline V gene (reference sequence). Trimming left V 2 bases short and J 4 bases short, with 14 bases between. The CDR3 length is 15 residues. The CDR3 loop is CASSLNGGVGTEAFF. The CDR3 nucleotides are TGTGCCAGCAGTTTAAATGGAGGGGTGGGCACTGAAGCTTTCTTT.

The V and J genes are TRBV10-3 and TRBJ1-1; 9 positions agree with TRBD1. The CDR3 spans 16 residues. Germline CDR1 is ENHRY and CDR2 is SYGVKD. The V gene end was trimmed by 1 base and the J gene end by 10 bases; junction bases not matched to a gene: 13. In DNA, the CDR3 is TGTGCCATCAGTGAGTTGGGGACAGGGACTCCCGCTGGAGCTTTCTTT. This codes for CAISELGTGTPAGAFF.

The chain links TRBV6-1 to TRBJ1-4; D uncertain. Looked up from germline, CDR1 is MNHNS and CDR2 is SASEGT. With 3 bases removed from V and 2 bases from J, the gap between germline ends came to 10 bases. The CDR3 has 15 residues. As DNA, the CDR3 is TGTGCCAGCAGTGACAGTCCCGTCACTAATGAAAAACTGTTTTTT. Translation: CASSDSPVTNEKLFF.

The chain has TRBV7-6 and TRBJ2-7; 7 positions match TRBD1. This CDR3 spans 15 amino acids. Germline V gene sequence: CDR1 SGHVS, CDR2 FNYEAQ. After removal of 5 bases from V and 2 bases from J, the junction contained 9 bases not matched to a gene. CDR3 sequence reads: CASSPLTGVAYEQYF. CDR3 DNA sequence: TGTGCCAGCAGCCCCTTAACAGGGGTAGCCTACGAGCAGTACTTC.

The CDR3 nucleotides are TGTGCCAGCAGCTCGCGGACAGAAAATCAGCCCCAGCATTTT. This encodes CASSSRTENQPQHF. The chain links TRBV9 to TRBJ1-5, with D possibly TRBD1 on 6 matching bases. V was cut by 4 bases and J by 4 bases, with 12 bases left in between. CDR1 and CDR2 from the germline V gene are SGDLS and YYNGEE. The CDR3 sequence is 14 residues long.

The genes are TRBV28 and TRBJ2-7; 7 bases map to TRBD1. J gave up 4 bases and V 2 bases, and 8 bases lay outside the gene matches. The CDR3 covers 15 residues. Germline values: CDR1 MDHEN, CDR2 SYDVKM. DNA for the CDR3: TGTGCCAGCAGTTTACGGGCAGGGGGTGATTACGAGCAGTACTTC. Its protein product is CASSLRAGGDYEQYF. Full variable domain (remainder filled in from reference TRBV28 and TRBJ2-7): DVKVTQSSRYLVKRTGEKVFLECVQDMDHENMFWYRQDPGLGLRLIYFSYDVKMKEKGDIPEGYSVSREKKERFSLILESASTNQTSMYLCASSLRAGGDYEQYFGPGTRLTVT.

The rearrangement joins TRBV13 to TRBJ2-2, with 8 bases aligning to TRBD2. J was trimmed by 1 base and V by 3 bases; bases with no gene match: 4. Germline assignment: CDR1 PRHDT and CDR2 FYEKMQ (reference sequence). The CDR3 is made up of 16 amino acids. The CDR3 coding sequence is TGTGCCAGCAGCTTGCGTAGCGGGATGAACACCGGGGAGCTGTTTTTT. Amino acid sequence: CASSLRSGMNTGELFF.

This chain links TRBV10-1 with TRBJ1-1, with a tentative D call TRBD1 (6 bases). Trimming removed 6 bases from V and 5 bases from J, with 13 bases in between. The CDR3 has 13 residues. Per germline, CDR1 WNHNN and CDR2 SYGVQD (reference sequence). For the CDR3, the DNA is TGCGCCAGCAGCATTCGGACAGCGACTGAAGCTTTCTTT. The encoded protein is CASSIRTATEAFF.

A few counts support this clone. This chain joins TRBV14 and TRBJ2-5; 8 positions agree with TRBD2. This CDR3 spans 15 amino acids. The V gene's germline CDR1 is SGHDN and CDR2 FVKESK. Trimming cost V 5 bases and J 5 bases; bases outside gene matches: 10. CDR3 sequence (DNA): TGTGCCAGCAGCACGGGGGGGCGCTGGTTGGAGACCCAGTACTTC. Residues: CASSTGGRWLETQYF.

This clone was seen a handful of times. The J gene is TRBJ1-6, the V gene TRBV14, with D perhaps matching TRBD1 (5 bases). V shed 0 bases and J shed 1 base, with 13 bases lying between them. The CDR3 loop spans 18 amino acids. CDR1 and CDR2 from the germline V gene are SGHDN and FVKESK. Here the CDR3 DNA reads TGTGCCAGCAGCCAAGATCGGTGGGGCGCATCCTATAATTCACCCCTCCACTTT. Translating it yields CASSQDRWGASYNSPLHF.

The V call is TRBV4-3, the J call TRBJ1-4; D perhaps matches TRBD1 (5 bases). The CDR3 has 16 amino acids. Germline CDR1 reads LGHNA; CDR2 reads YSLEER. V was trimmed by 0 bases and J by 5 bases, leaving 13 bases between them. In DNA form, the CDR3 reads TGCGCCAGCAGCCAAGATCTGGCGGGGCAAAATGAAAAACTGTTTTTT. It codes for CASSQDLAGQNEKLFF.

The rearrangement uses TRBV5-6 and TRBJ2-2; perhaps TRBD1 as D (5 bases). CDR1 SGHDT and CDR2 YYEEEE come from the germline V gene. This CDR3 has 16 residues. With 1 base removed from V and 4 bases from J, the gap between germline ends came to 14 bases. The CDR3 sequence: CASSLRQGPLTGELFF. The CDR3 coding sequence is TGTGCCAGCAGCTTGCGTCAGGGTCCCCTCACCGGGGAGCTGTTTTTT.

This sequence joins TRBV28 and TRBJ1-2; D is ambiguous. Germline V gene lookup returns CDR1 MDHEN and CDR2 SYDVKM. The V gene lost 8 bases and the J gene lost 1 base, with 14 bases spanning the gap. CDR3 length: 14 residues. The CDR3 region is CASHGVEGNYGYTF. CDR3 bases: TGTGCCAGCCACGGCGTCGAGGGTAACTATGGCTACACCTTC.

This clone was counted between two and nine times. V and J are TRBV5-6 and TRBJ2-7; TRBD1 agrees at 9 bases. The CDR3 spans 15 residues. Germline V lookup: CDR1 SGHDT, CDR2 YYEEEE. With 0 bases clipped from V and 6 bases from J, the junction kept 7 bases outside the gene matches. CDR3 loop: CASSLELGTGSEQYF. DNA of the CDR3: TGTGCCAGCAGCTTGGAACTCGGGACAGGGAGCGAGCAGTACTTC.

The genes are TRBV6-6 and TRBJ2-2, with TRBD1 identical over 9 bases. Trimming cost V 4 bases and J 4 bases; bases outside gene matches: 7. The CDR3 is 16 residues long. CDR1 and CDR2 (germline): MNHNY, SVGAGI (reference sequence). CDR3 sequence: CASSSNRGRGTGELFF. The DNA of the CDR3 is TGTGCCAGCAGTTCCAACAGGGGGCGCGGCACCGGGGAGCTGTTTTTT.

CDR3 sequence reads: CASSPGGGRSSYEQYF. The CDR3 region has the DNA TGTGCCAGCAGCCCCGGGGGTGGGAGAAGCTCCTACGAGCAGTACTTC. The genes are TRBV6-6 and TRBJ2-7, with a weak D call TRBD2 (6 bases). The CDR3 covers 16 residues. V was cut by 6 bases and J by 0 bases, with 18 bases left in between. Germline CDR1 reads MNHNY; CDR2 reads SVGAGI (reference sequence).

The chain has TRBV19 and TRBJ1-5; perhaps TRBD1 as D (5 bases). Germline assignment: CDR1 LNHDA and CDR2 SQIVND (reference sequence). The V end lost 5 bases, the J end lost 4 bases, and 9 bases lay between the germline ends. The length of the CDR3 is 13 residues. This CDR3 reads CASSRDRNQPQHF. Written as DNA, the CDR3 is TGTGCCAGTAGTCGCGACAGAAATCAGCCCCAGCATTTT.

V is TRBV10-3 and J is TRBJ1-1; no reliable D call. Per germline, CDR1 ENHRY and CDR2 SYGVKD. The CDR3 has 15 residues. V shed 5 bases and J shed 1 base, with 14 bases lying between them. The CDR3 here is CAISPREGENTEAFF. The CDR3 DNA reads TGTGCCATCAGTCCCCGCGAAGGAGAGAACACTGAAGCTTTCTTT.

In this sample, this clone turned up once. The chain links TRBV9 to TRBJ2-4, with TRBD2 as a possible D gene (5 bases). The CDR3 is made up of 18 amino acids. Germline V gives CDR1 SGDLS, CDR2 YYNGEE. Trimming took 4 bases from V and 6 from J, leaving 26 bases between them. The CDR3 is CASSPIGPGVGSGNIQYF. The CDR3 DNA follows: TGTGCCAGCAGCCCAATAGGACCGGGCGTGGGGAGCGGAAACATTCAGTACTTC.

The CDR3 sequence: CASSRELSYEQYF. The CDR3 region has the DNA TGTGCCAGCAGCAGAGAGTTGTCCTACGAGCAGTACTTC. This chain uses TRBV5-6 with TRBJ2-5; D unresolved. The J call may be wrong; the DNA end is better matched by TRBJ2-7. CDR1 and CDR2 from the germline V gene are SGHDT and YYEEEE. This CDR3 region has 13 residues.

Concerning this clone: No conserved phenylalanine or tryptophan ends this CDR3, so it is likely a read error. V usage is TRBV30 and J usage is TRBJ1-1; D gene unclear. CDR3 length: 11 residues. The germline CDR1 and CDR2 sequences are GTSNPN and SVGIG (reference sequence). CDR3 nucleotide sequence: TGTGCTTTGCAAACGGGTACTGAAGCTTTCTCT. This gives the protein CALQTGTEAFS.

This clone appeared a few times. The gene calls are TRBV6-6 and TRBJ2-5; D perhaps matches TRBD2 (6 bases). This CDR3 region has 14 residues. In germline, CDR1 is MNHNY, CDR2 SVGAGI (reference sequence). The ends were cut back, 6 bases at V and 6 bases at J, with 17 bases in the middle. The CDR3 region is CASRHQRDSKTQYF. CDR3 in DNA: TGTGCCAGCAGGCATCAACGGGACTCCAAGACCCAGTACTTC.

V usage is TRBV7-3 and J usage is TRBJ1-1; tentatively, D is TRBD1 (6 bases). Trimming pared 4 bases from V and 1 base from J, leaving 7 bases between. Germline-derived CDR1 and CDR2 are SGHTA and FQGTGA. This CDR3 has 13 amino acids. The CDR3 spells CASSSDRNTEAFF. In nucleotides, the CDR3 is TGTGCCAGCAGCTCGGACAGGAACACTGAAGCTTTCTTT. Full variable domain (rest looked up from reference TRBV7-3 and TRBJ1-1): GAGVSQTPSNKVTEKGKYVELRCDPISGHTALYWYRQSLGQGPEFLIYFQGTGAADDSGLPNDRFFAVRPEGSVSTLKIQRTERGDSAVYLCASSSDRNTEAFFGQGTRLTVV.

The chain carries TRBV5-1 and TRBJ1-1; 10 bases fit TRBD1. V dropped 4 bases and J dropped 3; count of bases not matched to a gene: 9. Germline CDR1 reads SGHRS; CDR2 reads YFSETQ. CDR3 length equals 16 residues. CDR3 amino acids: CASSPLTGGADTEAFF. Written as DNA, the CDR3 is TGCGCCAGCAGCCCCTTGACAGGGGGCGCGGACACTGAAGCTTTCTTT.